What follows is one TCR beta chain and its context. V was clipped by 3 bases and J by 3 bases, with 12 bases between them. The CDR3 is 15 residues long. This sample is part of a study of early T cells in non-severe SARS-CoV-2 infection. Unique molecular identifiers were attached to individual cDNA molecules. TCRdb re-derived calls from the 5' RACE reads in MiXCR, one entry per CDR3 protein. The sample carries about 29,000 distinct CDR3 sequences, roughly 4.4% recorded once. The gene calls are TRBV12-3 or TRBV12-4 and TRBJ1-3; D gene uncertain. Specimen: whole blood. The clonotype comes from an adult who was a healthcare worker with PCR-confirmed SARS-CoV-2 infection or an uninfected control (not recorded which). The CDR3 here is CASSFRPTGGNTIYF. The CDR3 region has the DNA TGTGCCAGCAGTTTCAGACCGACGGGTGGAAACACCATATATTTT.